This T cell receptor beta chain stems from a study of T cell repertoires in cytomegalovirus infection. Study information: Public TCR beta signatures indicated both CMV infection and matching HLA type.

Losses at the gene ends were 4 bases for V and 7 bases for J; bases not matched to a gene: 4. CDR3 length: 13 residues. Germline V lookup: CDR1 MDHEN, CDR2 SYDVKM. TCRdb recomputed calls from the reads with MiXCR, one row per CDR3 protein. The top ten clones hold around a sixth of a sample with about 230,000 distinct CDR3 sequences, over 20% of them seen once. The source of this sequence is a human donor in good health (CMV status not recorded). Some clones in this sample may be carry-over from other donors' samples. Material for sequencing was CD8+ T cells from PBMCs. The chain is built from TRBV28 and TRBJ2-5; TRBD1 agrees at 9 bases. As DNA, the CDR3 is TGTGCCAGCAGTTCAATGACAGGGGGGACCCAGTACTTC. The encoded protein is CASSSMTGGTQYF.